This TCR beta chain was recovered during a study of blood T cell repertoires in COVID-19. Whole-study context: Collection of acute and convalescent COVID-19 samples took place in the United States, Italy and Spain. PBMCs, B-cell-depleted T cells, or T cells were the source of the cDNA or gDNA that made up the material.

TCRdb's copy holds only in-frame clones and misses some; the assay was immunoSEQ multiplex PCR. Of some 85,000 clones in the sample, approximately 80% were seen once. The V end was cut by 2 bases, the J end by 8 bases, with 15 bases between. The CDR3 spans 14 residues. The germline V gene encodes CDR1 MDHEN and CDR2 SYDVKM. The sequencing input was peripheral blood. The source is a human donor in a cohort sampled during active COVID-19. This chain links TRBV28 with TRBJ1-2; D call uncertain. The chain's CDR3 is CASSLPALAEGYTF. The CDR3 DNA reads as TGTGCCAGCAGTTTACCGGCCTTAGCTGAAGGCTACACCTTC.